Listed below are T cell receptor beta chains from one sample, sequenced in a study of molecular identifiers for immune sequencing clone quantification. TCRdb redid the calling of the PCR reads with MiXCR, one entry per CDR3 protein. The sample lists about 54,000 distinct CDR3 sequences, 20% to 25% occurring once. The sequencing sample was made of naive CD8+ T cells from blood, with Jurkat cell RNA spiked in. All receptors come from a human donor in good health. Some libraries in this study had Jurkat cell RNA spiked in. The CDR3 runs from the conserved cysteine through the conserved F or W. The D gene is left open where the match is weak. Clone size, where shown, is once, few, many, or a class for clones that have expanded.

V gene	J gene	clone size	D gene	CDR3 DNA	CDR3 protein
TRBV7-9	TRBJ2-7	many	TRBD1	TGTGCCAGCAGCTTACCCCCGGGACAGGGGGACGAGCAGTACTTC	CASSLPPGQGDEQYF
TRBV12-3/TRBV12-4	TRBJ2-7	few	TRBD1	TGTGCCTGCAGTTTAGAGGGACAGTTCTACGAGCAGTACTTC	CACSLEGQFYEQYF
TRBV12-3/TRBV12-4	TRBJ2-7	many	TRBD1	TGTGCCAGCAGTGCCCGGGACAGCATGTACGAGCAGTACTTC	CASSARDSMYEQYF
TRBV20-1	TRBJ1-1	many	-	TGCAGTGCTAGAGATATCGGGGCTGAAGCTTTCTTT	CSARDIGAEAFF
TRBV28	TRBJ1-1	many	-	TGTGCCAGCAGTACACTCACAGGGATACGCACTGAAGCTTTCTTT	CASSTLTGIRTEAFF
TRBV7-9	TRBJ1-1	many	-	TGTGCCAGCAGCTTAGTTACGGCAGGCTCCACTGAAGCTTTCTTT	CASSLVTAGSTEAFF
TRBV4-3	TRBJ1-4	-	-	TGCGCCAGCAGCCAAGAACCGAGTAATAATGAAAAACTGTTTTTT	CASSQEPSNNEKLFF
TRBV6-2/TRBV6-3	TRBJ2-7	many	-	TGTGCCAGCAGTTACGGTATTGTCCCAGCCTACGAGCAGTACTTC	CASSYGIVPAYEQYF
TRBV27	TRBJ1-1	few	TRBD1	TGTGCCAGCAGTCAACGGACAGGGACTATGAACACTGAAGCTTTCTTT	CASSQRTGTMNTEAFF
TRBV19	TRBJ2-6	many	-	TGTGCCAGTTCTGGGGCCAACGTCCTGACTTTC	CASSGANVLTF
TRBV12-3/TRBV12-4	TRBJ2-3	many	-	TGTGCCAGCAGTTTGTTCACAGATACGCAGTATTTT	CASSLFTDTQYF
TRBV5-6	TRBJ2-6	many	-	TGTGCCAGCAGCCGTGACGGGAGCTCTGGGGCCAACGTCCTGACTTTC	CASSRDGSSGANVLTF
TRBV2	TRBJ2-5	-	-	TGTGCCAGCAACGGCGGTACTCCCCGGGGGTCGGGGCCCCAGTGCTTC	CASNGGTPRGSGPQCF
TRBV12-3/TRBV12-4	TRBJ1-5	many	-	TGTGCCAGCAGTTTAGCAGCCGGCGGTAGCAATCAGCCCCAGCATTTT	CASSLAAGGSNQPQHF
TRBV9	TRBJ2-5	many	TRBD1	TGTGCCAGCAGCGCGACAGGGGAGCAAGAGACCCAGTACTTC	CASSATGEQETQYF
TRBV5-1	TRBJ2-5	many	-	TGCGCCAGCAGCGCAACGTGGGGGCTTGATCAAGAGACCCAGTACTTC	CASSATWGLDQETQYF
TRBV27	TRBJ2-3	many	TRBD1	TGTGCCAGCAGTCTAGGACAGGGAATCACAGATACGCAGTATTTT	CASSLGQGITDTQYF
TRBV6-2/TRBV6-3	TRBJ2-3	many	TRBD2	TGTGCCAGCAGTTTCCCGTTTACTAGCGGAACCACAGATACGCAGTATTTT	CASSFPFTSGTTDTQYF
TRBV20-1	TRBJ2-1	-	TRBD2	TGCAATGTTCTAGCGGAAAGGGCCTACAATGAGCAGTTCTTC	CNVLAERAYNEQFF
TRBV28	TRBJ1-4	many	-	TGTGCCAGCAGTCATTCCGGGGTTAGGGCAACTAATGAAAAACTGTTTTTT	CASSHSGVRATNEKLFF
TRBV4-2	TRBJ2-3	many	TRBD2	TGTGCCAGCAGCCAAGATCCCCCTGGACTAGCGGGAGGGGTGGATACGCAGTATTTT	CASSQDPPGLAGGVDTQYF
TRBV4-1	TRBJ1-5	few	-	TGCGCCAGCAGCCAAGAGAATAGCAATCAGCCCCAGCATTTT	CASSQENSNQPQHF
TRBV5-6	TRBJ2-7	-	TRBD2	TGTGCCAGCAGGGGGGAGGGTTACGAGCAGTACTTC	CASRGEGYEQYF
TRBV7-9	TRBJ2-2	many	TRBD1	TGTGCCAGCAGACCACCCTCTCCCGGGACAGGGTCCGGGGAGCTGTTTTTT	CASRPPSPGTGSGELFF
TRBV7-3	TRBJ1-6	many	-	TGTGCCAGCAGCCTGGACAGCACCACTTCACCCCTCCACTTT	CASSLDSTTSPLHF
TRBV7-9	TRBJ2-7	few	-	TGTGCCAGCAGCTTAGTGGGGGCAGCCTACGAGCAGTACTTC	CASSLVGAAYEQYF
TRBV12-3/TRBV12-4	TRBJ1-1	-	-	TGTGCCAGCAGTTTTTGGGGTGAGGGGACTGAAGCTTTCTTT	CASSFWGEGTEAFF
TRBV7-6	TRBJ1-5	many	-	TGTGCCAGCAGCTTAGTCGAGAATCAGCCCCAGCATTTT	CASSLVENQPQHF
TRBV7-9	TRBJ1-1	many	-	TGTGCCAGCAGCTCTATGAGCACTGAAGCTTTCTTT	CASSSMSTEAFF
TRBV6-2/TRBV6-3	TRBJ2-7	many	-	TGTGCCAGCAGTAACGGGGCAGGGAACGTCTACGAGCAGTACTTC	CASSNGAGNVYEQYF
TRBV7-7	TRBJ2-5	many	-	TGTGCCAGCAGCTTAGATCGGGTCTCGGGATCAGAGACCCAGTACTTC	CASSLDRVSGSETQYF
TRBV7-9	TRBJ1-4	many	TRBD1	TGTGCCAGCAGCTCATTCGTAGGGGACAGGCATGAAAAACTGTTTTTT	CASSSFVGDRHEKLFF
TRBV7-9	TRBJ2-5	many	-	TGTGCCAGCAGCTTAAAGTACCAAGAGACCCAGTACTTC	CASSLKYQETQYF
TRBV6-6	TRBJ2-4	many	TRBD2	TGTGCCAGCAGTTACCTGGGACTAGAGAACATTCAGTACTTC	CASSYLGLENIQYF
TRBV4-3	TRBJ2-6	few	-	TGCGCCAGCAGCCAAGATGCTATCTCTGGGGCCAACGTCCTGACTTTC	CASSQDAISGANVLTF
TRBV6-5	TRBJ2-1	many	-	TGTGCCAGCAGCCTAGCGGAGGGGGGTTACAATGAGCAGTTCTTC	CASSLAEGGYNEQFF
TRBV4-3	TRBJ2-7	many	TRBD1	TGCGCCAGCAGCCAAGGGACAGGGGGCGTGAACGAGCAGTACTTC	CASSQGTGGVNEQYF
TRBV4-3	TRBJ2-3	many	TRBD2	TGCGCCAGCAGCCAAGTGATCAGCGGGGGGGGTTTCACAGATACGCAGTATTTT	CASSQVISGGGFTDTQYF
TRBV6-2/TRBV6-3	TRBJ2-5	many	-	TGTGCCAGCAGTTATCCAGGGGCACCCCAGTACTTC	CASSYPGAPQYF
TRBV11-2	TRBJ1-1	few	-	TGTGCCAGCAGCTTAGACAGGGGCTGGTCTGAAGCTTTCTTT	CASSLDRGWSEAFF
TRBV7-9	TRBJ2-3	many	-	TGTGCCAGCAGCAGCCGGATGACAGATACGCAGTATTTT	CASSSRMTDTQYF
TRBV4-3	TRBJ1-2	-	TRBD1	TGCGCCAGCAGGCCAGCGGCAGGGGGCGTTTATGGCTACACCTTC	CASRPAAGGVYGYTF
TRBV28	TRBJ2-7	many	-	TGTGCCAGCAGTTTTTATAACTACGAGCAGTACTTC	CASSFYNYEQYF
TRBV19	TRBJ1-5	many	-	TGTGCCAGTGCATGGACAGCCCCACAGCCCCAGCATTTT	CASAWTAPQPQHF
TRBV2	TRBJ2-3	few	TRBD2	TGTGCCAGCAGTGGGGCTAGCGGGACAAGCACAGATACGCAGTATTTT	CASSGASGTSTDTQYF
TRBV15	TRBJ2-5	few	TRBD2	TGTGCCACCAGCAGAGATAACGAGCGGGGCTTTAAGACCCAGTACTTC	CATSRDNERGFKTQYF
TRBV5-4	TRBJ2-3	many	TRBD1	TGTGCCAGCAGCTTGGGACAGGGGGTCACAGATACGCAGTATTTT	CASSLGQGVTDTQYF
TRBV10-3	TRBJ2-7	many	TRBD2	TGTGCCATCAGGGCCGCGGGGGGGGGCTTCTACGAGCAGTACTTC	CAIRAAGGGFYEQYF
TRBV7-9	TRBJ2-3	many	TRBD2	TGTGCCAGCAGCTCGACTAGCGGGGGGGCCGGAGATACGCAGTATTTT	CASSSTSGGAGDTQYF
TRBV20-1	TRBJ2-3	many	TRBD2	TGCAGTGCTTTAGGACTAGCGGGCAGTGAAACAGATACGCAGTATTTT	CSALGLAGSETDTQYF
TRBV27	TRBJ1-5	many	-	TGTGCCAGCAGTTTATCCGGGATCAATCAGCCCCAGCATTTT	CASSLSGINQPQHF
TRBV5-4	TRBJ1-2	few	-	TGTGCCAGCAGCCTAAAGTTGTACTATGGCTACACCTTC	CASSLKLYYGYTF
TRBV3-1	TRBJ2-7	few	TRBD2	TGTGCCAGCAGCCAAGATAAAGTGGTGGCGGGGGGGCTAAGAAAATACGAGCAGTACTTC	CASSQDKVVAGGLRKYEQYF
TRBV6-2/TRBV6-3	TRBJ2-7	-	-	TGTGCCAGCAGTTTAGGGAGGCCCTACGCGCCGTCCTTC	CASSLGRPYAPSF